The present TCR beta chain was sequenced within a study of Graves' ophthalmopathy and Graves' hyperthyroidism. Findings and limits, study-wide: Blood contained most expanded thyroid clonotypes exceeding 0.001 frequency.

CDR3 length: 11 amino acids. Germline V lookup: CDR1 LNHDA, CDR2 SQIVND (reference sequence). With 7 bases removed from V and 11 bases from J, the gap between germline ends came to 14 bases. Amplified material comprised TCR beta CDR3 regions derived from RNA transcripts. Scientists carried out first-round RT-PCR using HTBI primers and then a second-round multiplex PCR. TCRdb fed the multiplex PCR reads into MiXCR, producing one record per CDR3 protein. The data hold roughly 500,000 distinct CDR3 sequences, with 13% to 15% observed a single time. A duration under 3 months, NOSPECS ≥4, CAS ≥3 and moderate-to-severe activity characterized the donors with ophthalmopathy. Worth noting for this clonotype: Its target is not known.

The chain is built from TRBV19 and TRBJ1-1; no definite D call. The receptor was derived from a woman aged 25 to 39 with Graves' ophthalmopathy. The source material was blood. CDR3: CASTTFARAFF. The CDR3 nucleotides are TGTGCCAGTACCACCTTCGCAAGGGCTTTCTTT.